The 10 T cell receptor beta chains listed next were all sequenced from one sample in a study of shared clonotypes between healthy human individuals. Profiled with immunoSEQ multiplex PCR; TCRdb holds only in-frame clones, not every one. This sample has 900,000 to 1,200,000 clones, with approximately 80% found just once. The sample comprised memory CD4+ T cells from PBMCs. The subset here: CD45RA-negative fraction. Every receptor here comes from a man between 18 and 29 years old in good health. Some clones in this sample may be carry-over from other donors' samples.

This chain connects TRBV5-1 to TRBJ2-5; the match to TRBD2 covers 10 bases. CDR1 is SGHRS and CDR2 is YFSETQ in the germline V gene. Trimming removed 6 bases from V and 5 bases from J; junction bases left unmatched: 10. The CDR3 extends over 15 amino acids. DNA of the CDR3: TGCGCCAGCACCCCGGAAGGAGCGGGAGGGGAGACCCAGTACTTC. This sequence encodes CASTPEGAGGETQYF.

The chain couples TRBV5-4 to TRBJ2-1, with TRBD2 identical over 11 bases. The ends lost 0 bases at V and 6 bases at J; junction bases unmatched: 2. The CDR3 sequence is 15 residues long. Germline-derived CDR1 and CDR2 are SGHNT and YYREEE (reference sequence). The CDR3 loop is CASSLVAGGINEQFF. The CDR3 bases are TGTGCCAGCAGCTTGGTAGCGGGAGGGATCAATGAGCAGTTCTTC.

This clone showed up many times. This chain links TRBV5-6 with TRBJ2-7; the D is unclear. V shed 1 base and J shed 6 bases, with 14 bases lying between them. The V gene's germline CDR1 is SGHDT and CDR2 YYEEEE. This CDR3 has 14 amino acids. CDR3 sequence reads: CASSLSFASGEQYF. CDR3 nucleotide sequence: TGTGCCAGCAGCTTGAGCTTCGCGTCTGGCGAGCAGTACTTC.

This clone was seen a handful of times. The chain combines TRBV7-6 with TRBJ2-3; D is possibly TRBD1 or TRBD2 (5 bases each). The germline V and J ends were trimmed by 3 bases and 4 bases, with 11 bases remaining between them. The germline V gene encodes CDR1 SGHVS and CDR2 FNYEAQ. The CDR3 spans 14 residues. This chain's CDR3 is CASSLGRLSDTQYF. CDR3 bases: TGTGCCAGCAGCTTGGGACGCCTTTCAGATACGCAGTATTTT. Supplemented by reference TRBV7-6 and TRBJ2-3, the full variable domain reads GAGVSQSPRYKVTKRGQDVALRCDPISGHVSLYWYRQALGQGPEFLTYFNYEAQQDKSGLPNDRFSAERPEGSISTLTIQRTEQRDSAMYRCASSLGRLSDTQYFGPGTRLTVL.

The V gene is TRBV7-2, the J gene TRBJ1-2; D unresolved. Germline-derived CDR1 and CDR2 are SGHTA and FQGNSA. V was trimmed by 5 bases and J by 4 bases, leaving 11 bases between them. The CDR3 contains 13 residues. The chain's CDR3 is CASSPLTPYGYTF. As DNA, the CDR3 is TGTGCCAGCAGCCCACTGACCCCCTATGGCTACACCTTC. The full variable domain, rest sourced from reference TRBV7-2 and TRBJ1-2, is GAGVSQSPSNKVTEKGKDVELRCDPISGHTALYWYRQSLGQGLEFLIYFQGNSAPDKSGLPSDRFSAERTGGSVSTLTIQRTQQEDSAVYLCASSPLTPYGYTFGSGTRLTVV.

The CDR3 loop reads CASSSVGRGDETQYF. The CDR3 region has the DNA TGTGCCAGCAGCTCCGTGGGGAGGGGCGACGAGACCCAGTACTTC. The chain joins TRBV5-4 to TRBJ2-5, with 7 bases identical to TRBD2. Germline CDR1 reads SGHNT; CDR2 reads YYREEE (reference sequence). This CDR3 is 15 amino acids long. V shed 3 bases and J 5 bases; nucleotides not matched to a gene: 10.

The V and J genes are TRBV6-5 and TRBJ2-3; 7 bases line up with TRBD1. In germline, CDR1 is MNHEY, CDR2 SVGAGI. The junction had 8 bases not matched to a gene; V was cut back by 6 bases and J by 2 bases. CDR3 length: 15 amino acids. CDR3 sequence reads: CASSRRGKNTDTQYF. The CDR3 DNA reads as TGTGCCAGCAGCCGCAGGGGGAAGAACACAGATACGCAGTATTTT.

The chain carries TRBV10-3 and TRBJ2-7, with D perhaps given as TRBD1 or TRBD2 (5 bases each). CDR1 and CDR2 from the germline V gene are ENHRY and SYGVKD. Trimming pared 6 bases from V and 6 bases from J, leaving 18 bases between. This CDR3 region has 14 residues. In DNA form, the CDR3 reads TGTGCCATCAGGGTTGATACCGGGACCACCGAGCAGTACTTC. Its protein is CAIRVDTGTTEQYF.

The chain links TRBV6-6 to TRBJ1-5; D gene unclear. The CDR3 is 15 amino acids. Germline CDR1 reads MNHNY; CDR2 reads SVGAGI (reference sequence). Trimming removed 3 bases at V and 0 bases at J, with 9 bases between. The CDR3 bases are TGTGCCAGCAGTTATGGCAGCGATAGCAATCAGCCCCAGCATTTT. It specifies CASSYGSDSNQPQHF.

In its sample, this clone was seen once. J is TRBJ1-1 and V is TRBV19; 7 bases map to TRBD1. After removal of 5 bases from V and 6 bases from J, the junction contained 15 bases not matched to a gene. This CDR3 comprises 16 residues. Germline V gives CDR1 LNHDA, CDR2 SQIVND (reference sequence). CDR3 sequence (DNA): TGTGCCAGTAGTTTCGTAACAGGGGCCCGAGCTCCTGAAGCTTTCTTT. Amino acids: CASSFVTGARAPEAFF.